Listed here are 32 T cell receptor beta chains from one sample, sequenced in a study of blood T cells in healthy people across ages (dated by TCRdb to about 2015). Libraries were made using 5' RACE. Instrument used: Illumina HiSeq 2500. The second PCR ran for roughly 7 to 11 cycles and used a J-beta primer mix along with a sample-barcoded 5' primer. TCRdb reprocessing: public reads trimmed at Q25 with fastp, clones called with MiXCR, in-frame beta chains kept. Records with the same CDR3 protein are collapsed into one entry carrying the most frequent genes and DNA. This sample comprises around 850,000 distinct CDR3 sequences, roughly 34% of them detected only once. In total, the top ten clones hold approximately 13% of the sample. The sequencing input was blood. These receptors came from a man aged 18-30 years in good health.

In this sample, this clonotype turned up a few times. The chain links TRBV6-5 to TRBJ1-1; unclear D gene. Germline values: CDR1 MNHEY, CDR2 SVGAGI. V was clipped by 6 bases and J by 5 bases, with 13 bases between them. The CDR3 runs to 13 residues. The CDR3 spells CASSFNQATEAFF. As DNA, the CDR3 is TGTGCCAGCAGCTTCAACCAGGCTACTGAAGCTTTCTTT.

This rearrangement joins TRBV29-1 to TRBJ2-5; D ambiguous. This CDR3 is built from 12 residues. Germline-derived CDR1 and CDR2 are SQVTM and ANQGSEA. The V gene lost 2 bases and the J gene lost 2 bases, with 6 bases spanning the gap. The chain's CDR3 is CSVESGQETQYF. The DNA of the CDR3 is TGCAGCGTTGAATCAGGACAAGAGACCCAGTACTTC.

This clonotype was detected many times. At one end, the junction sequence differs from germline, possibly due to a read error. V usage is TRBV7-2 and J usage is TRBJ2-1, with 12 bases aligning to TRBD2. Germline values: CDR1 SGHTA, CDR2 FQGNSA. There are 15 residues in the CDR3. The chain's CDR3 is CASSLAGGIYNEQFF. Here the CDR3 DNA reads TGTGCCAGCAGCCTAGCGGGGGGGATCTACAATGAGCAGTTCTTC.

The rearrangement links TRBV7-6 to TRBJ2-1, with D maybe TRBD2 (5 bases). The CDR3 is made up of 15 amino acids. CDR1 and CDR2 (germline): SGHVS, FNYEAQ. Trimming took 2 bases from V and 1 from J, leaving 9 bases between them. CDR3 sequence: CASSLRGKSYNEQFF. DNA of the CDR3: TGTGCCAGCAGCTTAAGAGGGAAATCCTACAATGAGCAGTTCTTC.

This chain uses TRBV20-1 with TRBJ2-7; 10 bases fit TRBD1. Germline V gene lookup returns CDR1 DFQATT and CDR2 SNEGSKA (reference sequence). Trimming at V came to 4 bases and at J to 3 bases, leaving 9 bases not matched to a gene. The CDR3 is 15 residues long. CDR3 sequence reads: CSAISVGQGDYEQYF. CDR3 nucleotides: TGCAGTGCTATTTCGGTTGGACAGGGGGACTACGAGCAGTACTTC.

The chain is built from TRBV5-5 and TRBJ1-2; 7 nucleotides line up with TRBD1. The CDR3 covers 16 residues. The J segment lost 4 bases and the V segment lost 7 bases, leaving 16 bases of the junction unmatched. Per the germline V gene, CDR1 is SGHKS and CDR2 is YYEKEE (reference sequence). CDR3 protein: CASHTKGQPTTYGYTF. In nucleotides, the CDR3 is TGTGCCAGCCACACCAAGGGACAGCCGACTACCTATGGCTACACCTTC.

The CDR3, as DNA: TGCAGCGTTGAATCGGGGGAGGTAGATACGCAGTATTTT. Translation gives CSVESGEVDTQYF. V gene TRBV29-1 combines with J gene TRBJ2-3; D perhaps matches TRBD2 (6 bases). Trimming left V 2 bases short and J 5 bases short, with 11 bases between. CDR3 length equals 13 residues. In germline, CDR1 is SQVTM, CDR2 ANQGSEA.

This clonotype came up a few times. The chain has TRBV7-2 and TRBJ2-7, with D perhaps TRBD1 (5 bases). Germline CDR1 is SGHTA and CDR2 is FQGNSA. V lost 1 base, J lost 4 bases, and 8 bases lay in between. The CDR3 totals 13 residues. Written as DNA, the CDR3 is TGTGCCAGCAGCTTAGTGGCAGGGTACGAGCAGTACTTC. It encodes CASSLVAGYEQYF.

This clonotype was found once. This may come from a read error, since a much larger clone is one base off. The chain is built from TRBV7-9 and TRBJ1-2; 7 bases line up with TRBD1. Germline V gene data show CDR1 as SEHNR and CDR2 as FQNEAQ (reference sequence). The V and J ends lost 5 bases and 9 bases, in that order; junction bases with no gene match: 12. This CDR3 spans 14 amino acids. CDR3 in DNA: TGTGCCAGCAGCGTAGACGGGACAGTGTCGCGCTACACCTTC. It is translated as CASSVDGTVSRYTF.

This clonotype was recorded a few times. The rearrangement uses TRBV29-1 and TRBJ1-2, with a weak D call TRBD1 (5 bases). There are 12 residues in the CDR3. The germline V gene has CDR1 SQVTM and CDR2 ANQGSEA. Trimming took off 6 bases at V and 4 bases at J, with 12 bases between the two ends. CDR3 residues: CSVPGRLYGYTF. The CDR3 DNA is TGCAGCGTCCCGGGACGCCTCTATGGCTACACCTTC.

V and J are TRBV9 and TRBJ2-3, with 10 bases identical to TRBD2. The CDR3 has 16 amino acids. Trimming removed 3 bases from V and 1 base from J; junction bases left unmatched: 5. The germline V gene has CDR1 SGDLS and CDR2 YYNGEE. This CDR3 reads CASSGTGTSGTDTQYF. CDR3 DNA: TGTGCCAGCAGCGGGACCGGGACTAGCGGCACAGATACGCAGTATTTT.

Written as DNA, the CDR3 is TGTGCAGCGACAGGGGGACCCTACAATGAGCAGTTCTTC. Its protein product is CAATGGPYNEQFF. This chain links TRBV7-9 with TRBJ2-1; TRBD1 agrees at 9 bases. The germline CDR1 and CDR2 sequences are SEHNR and FQNEAQ (reference sequence). The CDR3 sequence is 13 residues long.

The J gene is TRBJ2-5, the V gene TRBV5-1, with 7 bases aligning to TRBD1. With V trimmed by 7 bases and J by 2 bases, 8 bases remained unmatched. CDR3 length: 14 residues. Germline V gene data show CDR1 as SGHRS and CDR2 as YFSETQ. DNA for the CDR3: TGCGCCAGCTGCCTAGGGACAGCTCAAGAGACCCAGTACTTC. Its translation: CASCLGTAQETQYF.

About this clonotype: The junction does not match germline at one end; this may be a read error. J is TRBJ1-2 and V is TRBV29-1; no firm D call. The V gene's germline CDR1 is SQVTM and CDR2 ANQGSEA. The CDR3 runs to 11 residues. This CDR3 reads CSVEVQPSATF. DNA of the CDR3: TGCAGCGTGGAAGTCCAGCCGTCTGCCACCTTC. The full variable domain, with the rest looked up from reference TRBV29-1 and TRBJ1-2, is SAVISQKPSRDICQRGTSLTIQCQVDSQVTMMFWYRQQPGQSLTLIATANQGSEATYESGFVIDKFPISRPNLTFSTLTVSNMSPEDSSIYLCSVEVQPSATFGSGTRLTVV.

In the case of this clonotype: One base away lies a much larger clone, so this may be a sequencing read error. The chain combines TRBV12-3 or TRBV12-4 with TRBJ2-7; D unclear. The CDR3 is made up of 14 amino acids. The CDR3 here is CASGFSGKSYEQYF. As DNA, the CDR3 is TGTGCCAGCGGTTTTTCGGGCAAGTCCTACGAGCAGTACTTC.

With regard to this clonotype: This may stem from a read error, because a much larger clone lies one nucleotide away. The chain is built from TRBV14 and TRBJ2-5, with a possible D match to TRBD1 (6 bases). Germline V gives CDR1 SGHDN, CDR2 FVKESK. V was clipped by 2 bases and J by 11 bases, with 15 bases between them. The CDR3 has 13 residues. The CDR3 DNA follows: TGTGCCAGCAGCCAACAGGGGTGGGATGAGCAGTACTTC. Translating it yields CASSQQGWDEQYF.

The rearrangement links TRBV12-3 or TRBV12-4 to TRBJ1-3; D remains ambiguous. V was trimmed by 6 bases and J by 3 bases, leaving 12 bases between them. This CDR3 has 14 amino acids. CDR3 residues: CASSRLGDGNTIYF. CDR3 nucleotides: TGTGCCAGCAGCCGTCTTGGGGATGGAAACACCATATATTTT.

The CDR3 sequence: CASSQRGSLITEQFF. DNA for the CDR3: TGTGCCAGCAGCCAAAGGGGGAGCCTCATCACTGAGCAGTTCTTC. The chain is built from TRBV14 and TRBJ2-1; TRBD1 might be the D (6 bases). The ends were cut back, 2 bases at V and 9 bases at J, with 17 bases in the middle. The CDR3 covers 15 residues. Per the germline V gene, CDR1 is SGHDN and CDR2 is FVKESK.

This clonotype was counted at least ten times. A much bigger clone sits one base away, suggesting this may be a read error. The CDR3 is CASSCPGANEQFF. CDR3 DNA: TGCGCCAGCAGCTGCCCTGGTGCAAATGAGCAGTTCTTC. The chain combines TRBV5-1 with TRBJ2-1, with D hard to call. The germline CDR1 and CDR2 sequences are SGHRS and YFSETQ. V dropped 3 bases and J dropped 7 bases, with 11 bases sitting between them. The CDR3 is 13 residues long.

A few counts support this clonotype. The chain has TRBV4-3 and TRBJ1-1; D is unclear. Germline CDR1 is LGHNA and CDR2 is YSLEER. The CDR3 consists of 17 residues. The germline V and J ends were trimmed by 0 bases and 3 bases, with 17 bases remaining between them. CDR3 sequence (DNA): TGCGCCAGCAGCCAAGAACCCCCCCTTTCTGGGTACACTGAAGCTTTCTTT. This gives the protein CASSQEPPLSGYTEAFF.

Of note for this clonotype: A much larger clone lies a single base off, so this may be a read error. The V and J genes are TRBV12-3 or TRBV12-4 and TRBJ2-4; 7 positions agree with TRBD1. This CDR3 is built from 13 residues. In nucleotides, the CDR3 is TGTGCCAGCAGAGGACAGGAGAAAAACTTTCAGTACTTC. It is translated as CASRGQEKNFQYF.

The chain links TRBV6-2 or TRBV6-3 to TRBJ1-6; D unclear. V lost 10 bases to trimming and J lost 7 bases, with 11 bases between them. This CDR3 is 12 amino acids long. Germline lookup yields CDR1 MNHEY and CDR2 SVGEGT. The CDR3 loop reads CATYVLNSPLHF. For the CDR3, the DNA is TGTGCCACCTACGTCTTAAATTCACCCCTCCACTTT.

The rearrangement links TRBV5-1 to TRBJ2-3, with D tentatively TRBD1 (5 bases). CDR3 length: 15 amino acids. Trimming pared 0 bases from V and 2 bases from J, leaving 10 bases between. From germline, CDR1 is SGHRS and CDR2 YFSETQ. The CDR3 DNA sequence: TGCGCCAGCAGCTTGGGGGGCAGGGCCACAGATACGCAGTATTTT. This sequence encodes CASSLGGRATDTQYF.

This clonotype was seen many times. J is TRBJ1-1 and V is TRBV12-3 or TRBV12-4; D not resolved. The CDR3 contains 13 residues. V lost 6 bases and J 3 bases, leaving 11 bases between the germline ends. The CDR3 nucleotides read TGTGCCAGCAGCCCTTTCGGGGACACTGAAGCTTTCTTT. Amino acid sequence: CASSPFGDTEAFF.

V usage is TRBV5-8 and J usage is TRBJ2-1; D is ambiguous. This CDR3 has 13 amino acids. Trimming shortened V by 10 bases and J by 5 bases, and 16 bases separated the two germline ends. Germline CDR1 SGHTS, CDR2 YDEGEE. CDR3 region: CAGTHHRDNEQFF. In DNA form, the CDR3 reads TGTGCCGGCACCCACCACAGAGACAATGAGCAGTTCTTC.

The CDR3 DNA follows: TGTGCCAGCAGTAGGGCCGGTGCCTACGAGCAGTACTTC. This gives the protein CASSRAGAYEQYF. This sequence joins TRBV27 and TRBJ2-7; D unresolved. Trimming took 5 bases from V and 2 from J, leaving 10 bases between them. Germline CDR1 MNHEY, CDR2 SMNVEV (reference sequence). The CDR3 is made up of 13 amino acids.

This chain links TRBV7-2 with TRBJ1-4; D is unclear. Germline CDR1 is SGHTA and CDR2 is FQGNSA. This CDR3 is built from 14 residues. V shed 5 bases and J shed 8 bases, with 15 bases lying between them. The CDR3 DNA is TGTGCCAGCAGCCAGCAGAGGGTTCGGGAAAAACTGTTTTTT. It codes for CASSQQRVREKLFF.

The chain has TRBV7-8 and TRBJ1-1; D unclear. The ends were cut back, 0 bases at V and 4 bases at J, with 15 bases in the middle. The CDR3 extends over 16 amino acids. Germline-derived CDR1 and CDR2 are SGHVS and FQNEAQ. This CDR3 reads CASSLAPGILATEAFF. The CDR3 region has the DNA TGTGCCAGCAGCTTAGCGCCGGGGATTCTCGCCACTGAAGCTTTCTTT.

This clonotype appeared many times. The rearrangement uses TRBV3-1 and TRBJ2-5, with 10 positions matching TRBD2. The CDR3 contains 18 residues. The germline gives CDR1 LGHDT, CDR2 YNNKEL (reference sequence). Trimming cost V 1 base and J 3 bases; bases outside gene matches: 11. CDR3 residues: CASSQGVFGTSAEETQYF. The CDR3 DNA sequence: TGTGCCAGCAGCCAAGGAGTTTTTGGGACTAGCGCAGAAGAGACCCAGTACTTC.

This chain uses TRBV6-5 with TRBJ2-5, with unresolved D. The germline V and J ends were trimmed by 5 bases and 1 base, with 11 bases remaining between them. CDR3 size: 14 residues. Germline V gene sequence: CDR1 MNHEY, CDR2 SVGAGI. DNA of the CDR3: TGTGCCAGCAGTCGCTCGAACCTCCAAGAGACCCAGTACTTC. Translated, it gives CASSRSNLQETQYF.

The J gene is TRBJ2-1, the V gene TRBV20-1; the match to TRBD2 covers 14 bases. The length of the CDR3 is 15 residues. V lost 6 bases to trimming and J lost 7 bases; unmatched junction nucleotides: 8. Germline V CDR1 and CDR2: DFQATT, SNEGSKA (reference sequence). CDR3 protein: CSAPRLAGGGNEQFF. CDR3 DNA sequence: TGCAGTGCCCCCCGACTAGCGGGGGGGGGTAATGAGCAGTTCTTC.

This clonotype was counted only a few times. V and J are TRBV20-1 and TRBJ2-4; 11 bases agree with TRBD1. The germline CDR1 and CDR2 sequences are DFQATT and SNEGSKA (reference sequence). This CDR3 region has 12 residues. The J segment lost 7 bases and the V segment lost 5 bases, leaving 1 base of the junction unmatched. CDR3 residues: CSAGTGGNIQYF. In nucleotides, the CDR3 is TGCAGTGCTGGGACAGGGGGGAACATTCAGTACTTC.